What follows are 12 T cell receptor beta chains derived from one specimen sequenced in a study of blood T cell repertoires in COVID-19 (dated by TCRdb to about 2020). Library preparation was by the immunoSEQ multiplex PCR assay. TCRdb mirrors the immuneACCESS table, restricted to in-frame sequences. Some clones are absent from its copies; in checked studies, under half trace to an unresolved V gene, and the reason for the others is unknown. The sample has 220,000 or so clones on record, over 80% of them singletons. 6.8% of the sample rests with the top ten. The specimen sequenced was PBMCs or T cells enriched from blood (not recorded which). Every receptor here comes from a middle-aged woman who had recovered from COVID-19.

This chain joins TRBV10-1 and TRBJ2-7, with D possibly TRBD1 on 5 matching bases. V was pared by 0 bases and J by 2 bases, with 11 bases between. Per the germline V gene, CDR1 is WNHNN and CDR2 is SYGVQD (reference sequence). This CDR3 is built from 15 residues. As DNA, the CDR3 is TGCGCCAGCAGTGAGTCGGGGCTTGAAACCTACGAGCAGTACTTC. Translation: CASSESGLETYEQYF.

This clone was seen only a few times. This rearrangement joins TRBV9 to TRBJ2-1; 12 bases are shared with TRBD2. Germline lookup yields CDR1 SGDLS and CDR2 YYNGEE. V gave up 2 bases and J gave up 7 bases; unmatched junction bases: 10. This CDR3 has 17 residues. This CDR3 is CASSVPTTSGRLNEQFF. As DNA, the CDR3 is TGTGCCAGCAGCGTCCCAACCACTAGCGGGAGGCTTAATGAGCAGTTCTTC. The full variable domain, in which reference TRBV9 and TRBJ2-1 provide the parts outside the CDR3, is DSGVTQTPKHLITATGQRVTLRCSPRSGDLSVYWYQQSLDQGLQFLIQYYNGEERAKGNILERFSAQQFPDLHSELNLSSLELGDSALYFCASSVPTTSGRLNEQFFGPGTRLTVL.

This clone was observed a handful of times. V gene TRBV29-1 combines with J gene TRBJ1-5; possible D gene TRBD1, 6 bases. V was shortened by 6 bases and J by 5 bases, with 17 bases between the two germline ends. This CDR3 contains 14 residues. Germline-derived CDR1 and CDR2 are SQVTM and ANQGSEA. The CDR3 protein is CSVRGRDKDQPQHF. The CDR3 nucleotides read TGCAGCGTGAGGGGCCGGGACAAAGATCAGCCCCAGCATTTT.

The chain is built from TRBV27 and TRBJ2-5; 9 bases are a match to TRBD1. The CDR3 loop spans 14 amino acids. Germline assignment: CDR1 MNHEY and CDR2 SMNVEV (reference sequence). Trimming took 8 bases from V and 4 from J; bases not matched to a gene: 8. The CDR3 loop is CASGGQGRGETQYF. CDR3 DNA sequence: TGTGCCAGCGGGGGACAGGGAAGAGGAGAGACCCAGTACTTC.

The V and J genes are TRBV10-3 and TRBJ1-5, with D possibly TRBD1 on 6 matching bases. This CDR3 comprises 12 residues. Germline assignment: CDR1 ENHRY and CDR2 SYGVKD. Trimming left V 9 bases short and J 1 base short, with 7 bases between. CDR3 region: CAIGQSNQPQHF. CDR3 coding DNA: TGTGCCATAGGACAGAGCAATCAGCCCCAGCATTTT.

The genes are TRBV27 and TRBJ2-7; 8 bases are shared with TRBD1. V was pared by 3 bases and J by 1 base, with 5 bases of the junction left unmatched. The length of the CDR3 is 15 residues. Germline V gene lookup returns CDR1 MNHEY and CDR2 SMNVEV (reference sequence). The CDR3 DNA follows: TGTGCCAGCAGTTTTTCCTGGACAGGGTCCTACGAGCAGTACTTC. It codes for CASSFSWTGSYEQYF.

The chain is built from TRBV29-1 and TRBJ1-2; 7 bases agree with TRBD1. The junction had 0 bases not matched to a gene; V was cut back by 2 bases and J by 6 bases. Germline assignment: CDR1 SQVTM and CDR2 ANQGSEA. This CDR3 comprises 11 residues. CDR3 protein: CSVERGHGYTF. CDR3 nucleotides: TGCAGCGTTGAAAGGGGGCATGGCTACACCTTC.

This sequence joins TRBV27 and TRBJ2-7; the D gene is possibly TRBD2 (6 bases). This CDR3 contains 14 residues. The germline CDR1 and CDR2 sequences are MNHEY and SMNVEV (reference sequence). V was trimmed by 6 bases and J by 3 bases, leaving 15 bases between them. The CDR3 protein is CASRGGREVYEQYF. The CDR3 DNA reads TGTGCCAGCAGGGGTGGGCGGGAAGTCTACGAGCAGTACTTC.

This chain uses TRBV15 with TRBJ2-1; 10 bases fit TRBD2. CDR1 and CDR2 from the germline V gene are LNHNV and YYDKDF (reference sequence). The CDR3 runs 16 residues. After removal of 3 bases from V and 5 bases from J, the junction contained 7 bases not matched to a gene. In DNA form, the CDR3 reads TGTGCCACCAGCAGCTATACTAGCGGGAACAACAATGAGCAGTTCTTC. This gives the protein CATSSYTSGNNNEQFF.

V usage is TRBV5-8 and J usage is TRBJ1-1; D ambiguous. Germline V CDR1 and CDR2: SGHTS, YDEGEE. This CDR3 contains 13 residues. Trimming removed 4 bases at V and 5 bases at J, with 12 bases between. In DNA, the CDR3 is TGTGCCAGCAGCCCATTGGCCTGGACTGAAGCTTTCTTT. This codes for CASSPLAWTEAFF.

This clone appeared once. In DNA, the CDR3 is TGTGCCAGTAGAAGAGCAGGTCTCAATGAAAAACTGTTTTTT. Amino acids: CASRRAGLNEKLFF. The rearrangement links TRBV19 to TRBJ1-4; no firm D call. Germline V gene lookup returns CDR1 LNHDA and CDR2 SQIVND (reference sequence). The V end lost 6 bases, the J end lost 5 bases, and 13 bases lay between the germline ends. This CDR3 contains 14 residues.

To note about this clone: In the same sample, other DNA sequences code for this CDR3. The rearrangement joins TRBV3-1 (or the pseudogene TRBV3-2) to TRBJ2-3; 12 nucleotides match TRBD2. The junction had 2 bases not matched to a gene; V was cut back by 1 base and J by 3 bases. Germline assignment: CDR1 LGHDT and CDR2 YNNKEL (reference sequence). CDR3 size: 16 residues. The CDR3 sequence is CASSQGLAGATDTQYF. CDR3 coding DNA: TGTGCCAGCAGCCAAGGACTAGCGGGAGCGACAGATACGCAGTATTTT.